Listed below are T cell receptor beta chains from one sample, sequenced in a study of CD8 T cells in ankylosing spondylitis. TCRdb called the 5' RACE reads again in MiXCR, with one record for every CDR3 protein. The sample records under 850,000 distinct CDR3 sequences, 19% being singletons. Sample: blood, either unsorted or a sorted T cell fraction (not recorded which). Source of these receptors: a male donor with ankylosing spondylitis. CDR3s include the opening cysteine and the closing phenylalanine or tryptophan. A D gene is named only where the DNA matches it firmly. Clone size is shown for a subset of rows, as once, few, many or a class of expanded clone.

CDR3nt	CDR3aa	j_gene	v_gene	abundance	d_gene
TGTGCCAGCAGCGTACAGGGAGAAATTTACACCGGGGAGCTGTTTTTT	CASSVQGEIYTGELFF	TRBJ2-2	TRBV9	NA	NA
TGTGCCAGCAGCGGCGGGCTAGGAAATGAAAAACTGTTTTTT	CASSGGLGNEKLFF	TRBJ1-4	TRBV9	few	NA
TGTGCCAGCAGCTTAGATCAGACCGAGCAGTACTTC	CASSLDQTEQYF	TRBJ2-7	TRBV11-2	NA	NA
TGTGCCAGCAGTGAAGCGGGAACTAGCGGAGGGAGTAACGAGCAGTACTTC	CASSEAGTSGGSNEQYF	TRBJ2-7	TRBV2	NA	TRBD2
TGTGCCAGCTCACCACTTGACAGGGGGCCGTTTAACAATGAGCAGTTCTTC	CASSPLDRGPFNNEQFF	TRBJ2-1	TRBV18	NA	TRBD1
TGTGCCAGCAGCTCAGATCCAGGGGCCGAAGCTTTCTTT	CASSSDPGAEAFF	TRBJ1-1	TRBV5-6	few	NA
TGTGCCATCAGTGATCTAGCGGGAGGGCCTTTCGAGCAGTACTTC	CAISDLAGGPFEQYF	TRBJ2-7	TRBV10-3	NA	TRBD2
TGTGCCAGCAGCTTAAGAACTAGCGGCCTAGAGACCCAGTACTTC	CASSLRTSGLETQYF	TRBJ2-5	TRBV7-9	NA	TRBD2
TGTGCCAGCAGCGAACAGGGTTTGTATGGCTACACCTTC	CASSEQGLYGYTF	TRBJ1-2	TRBV4-2	NA	NA
TGCAGCGCCCTCGGAGCCGGGGGCTCTGGAAACACCATATATTTT	CSALGAGGSGNTIYF	TRBJ1-3	TRBV29-1	few	NA
TGTGCCAGCAGTTTCCCTGGGCCACTGAACTATGGCTACACCTTC	CASSFPGPLNYGYTF	TRBJ1-2	TRBV28	NA	NA
TGTGCCAGCAGCCAAGTCTATGCCGGTGAAGCTTTCTTT	CASSQVYAGEAFF	TRBJ1-1	TRBV16	NA	NA
TGCAGCGTTGGGGGCAGAGTCTCCCAATACGAGCAGTACTTC	CSVGGRVSQYEQYF	TRBJ2-7	TRBV29-1	NA	NA
TGTGCCAGCAGCCCCCCGCGAGGGACAGGGGGCTTCCACGAGCAGTACTTC	CASSPPRGTGGFHEQYF	TRBJ2-7	TRBV9	NA	TRBD1
TGTGCCAGCAGCGAGGACAGGGGCACCTACAATGAGCAGTTCTTC	CASSEDRGTYNEQFF	TRBJ2-1	TRBV11-3	NA	TRBD1
TGTGCCAGCAGCCTTATGGGAGCCAACAATGAAAAACTGTTTTTT	CASSLMGANNEKLFF	TRBJ1-4	TRBV7-2	NA	NA
TGTGCCAGCAGCCGCGGGGGGGCAGTCAATGAGCAGTTCTTC	CASSRGGAVNEQFF	TRBJ2-1	TRBV7-2	NA	TRBD2